A single sample is the source of the 26 T cell receptor beta chains below, sequenced in a study of cytomegalovirus exposure and HLA in healthy donors. Vbeta (60) and Jbeta (13) primers were used in the PCR. Measured with immunoSEQ multiplex PCR; TCRdb has only the in-frame clones, and not every one. Of over 100,000 clones listed, around 70% are singletons. The sequenced sample was PBMCs. The receptors were sampled from a man aged 30-40 years in good health and CMV-seropositive.

This rearrangement joins TRBV5-1 to TRBJ2-5; D is possibly TRBD1 (6 bases). The CDR3 is made up of 17 amino acids. Trimming removed 4 bases at V and 2 bases at J, with 21 bases between. Germline V CDR1 and CDR2: SGHRS, YFSETQ. The CDR3 nucleotides read TGCGCCAGCAGCCCACAGGGTAGGGTACTAAGGCAAGAGACCCAGTACTTC. Amino acid sequence: CASSPQGRVLRQETQYF. The full variable domain, completed using reference TRBV5-1 and TRBJ2-5, is KAGVTQTPRYLIKTRGQQVTLSCSPISGHRSVSWYQQTPGQGLQFLFEYFSETQRNKGNFPGRFSGRQFSNSRSEMNVSTLELGDSALYLCASSPQGRVLRQETQYFGPGTRLLVL.

This chain uses TRBV4-1 with TRBJ2-5, with a possible D match to TRBD2 (5 bases). CDR1 is MGHRA and CDR2 is YSYEKL in the germline V gene. The CDR3 runs 14 residues. Between the trimmed V and J ends, which lost 0 bases and 5 bases, there was a span of 10 bases. The CDR3 region is CASSQERRVETQYF. Written as DNA, the CDR3 is TGCGCCAGCAGCCAAGAGAGGCGGGTGGAGACCCAGTACTTC.

The chain recombines TRBV18 with TRBJ2-3; D possibly corresponds to TRBD1 (6 bases). The V end lost 4 bases, the J end lost 0 bases, and 8 bases lay between the germline ends. The V gene's germline CDR1 is KGHSH and CDR2 LQKENI. This CDR3 has 14 amino acids. In DNA, the CDR3 is TGTGCCAGCTCACGGGACACGAGCACAGATACGCAGTATTTT. Translation gives CASSRDTSTDTQYF.

The chain combines TRBV6-1 with TRBJ1-2, with TRBD1 matching over 7 bases. The CDR3 is made up of 14 amino acids. The germline V gene has CDR1 MNHNS and CDR2 SASEGT. V gave up 3 bases and J gave up 4 bases; unmatched junction bases: 5. The CDR3 sequence: CASSETGSGYGYTF. CDR3 bases: TGTGCCAGCAGTGAGACAGGGAGCGGCTATGGCTACACCTTC.

The chain is built from TRBV30 and TRBJ1-6; 7 bases fit TRBD1. The V segment lost 7 bases and the J segment 7 bases; nucleotides outside the gene matches: 10. Germline values: CDR1 GTSNPN, CDR2 SVGIG (reference sequence). The CDR3 is 14 residues long. This CDR3 is CASSSGTENSPLHF. CDR3 in DNA: TGTGCCTCGTCATCCGGGACAGAGAATTCACCCCTCCACTTT.

This rearrangement joins TRBV14 to TRBJ1-2, with D hard to call. Trimming left V 0 bases short and J 8 bases short, with 16 bases between. The V gene's germline CDR1 is SGHDN and CDR2 FVKESK. The CDR3 runs 15 residues. The CDR3 sequence is CASSQEQGGLGGYTF. Here the CDR3 DNA reads TGTGCCAGCAGCCAAGAACAAGGAGGGTTGGGCGGCTACACCTTC.

This CDR3 is CSFPTGGDEQYF. The CDR3 DNA follows: TGCAGCTTTCCCACAGGGGGCGACGAGCAGTACTTC. The chain joins TRBV29-1 to TRBJ2-7; 9 nucleotides align to TRBD1. V trimming: 8 bases; J trimming: 5 bases; junction bases outside the gene matches: 7. The V gene's germline CDR1 is SQVTM and CDR2 ANQGSEA. This CDR3 is 12 amino acids long.

For this clone: The germline gene is not matched at one end of the junction; a read error may be the cause. This chain connects TRBV5-1 to TRBJ2-6; 8 nucleotides agree with TRBD1. Germline V lookup: CDR1 SGHRS, CDR2 YFSETQ. This CDR3 comprises 17 residues. CDR3 protein: CASSLGTGSSGANVLPF. CDR3 DNA: TGCGCCAGCAGCTTGGGGACAGGGAGCTCTGGGGCCAACGTCCTGCCTTTC.

V and J are TRBV10-2 and TRBJ1-5; D is perhaps TRBD1 (5 bases). This CDR3 has 14 residues. V gave up 10 bases and J gave up 6 bases, with 19 bases separating them. CDR1 and CDR2 from the germline V gene are WSHSY and SAAADI. The CDR3 DNA reads TGCGCCACCAAGGTATCGGGGGGAAGTCAGCCCCAGCATTTT. Translating it yields CATKVSGGSQPQHF.

The V call is TRBV5-4, the J call TRBJ2-5, with 14 bases fitting TRBD2. The ends lost 0 bases at V and 4 bases at J; junction bases unmatched: 2. The CDR3 loop spans 16 amino acids. CDR1 SGHNT and CDR2 YYREEE come from the germline V gene (reference sequence). DNA for the CDR3: TGTGCCAGCAGCTTGGGACTAGCGGGGGGGCTAGAGACCCAGTACTTC. Protein product: CASSLGLAGGLETQYF.

This clone showed up just once. The chain has TRBV7-2 and TRBJ1-3; D ambiguous. Germline loops: CDR1 SGHTA, CDR2 FQGNSA. The CDR3 sequence is 15 residues long. V was clipped by 1 base and J by 0 bases, with 7 bases between them. CDR3: CASSLESYSGNTIYF. The DNA for the CDR3 is TGTGCCAGCAGCTTAGAGTCCTACTCTGGAAACACCATATATTTT.

The J gene is TRBJ2-1, the V gene TRBV5-6, with a weak D call TRBD2 (6 bases). The germline V gene encodes CDR1 SGHDT and CDR2 YYEEEE. Trimming pared 9 bases from V and 5 bases from J, leaving 21 bases between. CDR3 length equals 15 residues. The CDR3 region is CATIKGGDLNNEQFF. The DNA for the CDR3 is TGTGCCACCATAAAGGGCGGGGATCTGAACAATGAGCAGTTCTTC.

The chain links TRBV29-1 to TRBJ2-2, with 9 bases aligning to TRBD1. Germline lookup yields CDR1 SQVTM and CDR2 ANQGSEA. The CDR3 sequence is 14 residues long. J lost 5 bases, V lost 7 bases, and 8 bases had no gene match. In nucleotides, the CDR3 is TGCAGCGCCTCCGGGACAGGGTATACCGGGGAGCTGTTTTTT. Its translation: CSASGTGYTGELFF.

This clone was detected a few times. The rearrangement uses TRBV6-8 and TRBJ1-5; 10 positions agree with TRBD1. This CDR3 comprises 14 residues. Per germline, CDR1 MNHGY and CDR2 SAAAGT. V was clipped by 11 bases and J by 7 bases; unmatched bases: 11. The chain's CDR3 is CARRQGAGEQPQHF. In DNA form, the CDR3 reads TGTGCCCGACGACAGGGGGCCGGGGAACAGCCCCAGCATTTT.

The V call is TRBV28, the J call TRBJ1-5; 8 bases agree with TRBD1. This CDR3 spans 12 amino acids. Germline V gene lookup returns CDR1 MDHEN and CDR2 SYDVKM. V was clipped by 4 bases and J by 11 bases; unmatched bases: 4. The CDR3 region is CASSSNRGAQHF. The DNA for the CDR3 is TGTGCCAGCAGTTCAAACAGGGGGGCCCAGCATTTT.

This rearrangement joins TRBV7-2 to TRBJ1-3, with 7 bases that match TRBD1. CDR1 SGHTA and CDR2 FQGNSA come from the germline V gene. V gave up 4 bases and J gave up 0 bases; unmatched junction bases: 3. This CDR3 region has 15 residues. CDR3 in DNA: TGTGCCAGCAGCTCGACAGGGTACTCTGGAAACACCATATATTTT. Its protein is CASSSTGYSGNTIYF. Full variable domain (outside the CDR3, taken from reference TRBV7-2 and TRBJ1-3): GAGVSQSPSNKVTEKGKDVELRCDPISGHTALYWYRQSLGQGLEFLIYFQGNSAPDKSGLPSDRFSAERTGGSVSTLTIQRTQQEDSAVYLCASSSTGYSGNTIYFGEGSWLTVV.

The rearrangement joins TRBV19 to TRBJ2-5; D unclear. The CDR3 runs 16 residues. CDR1 LNHDA and CDR2 SQIVND come from the germline V gene (reference sequence). V lost 2 bases and J 1 base, leaving 14 bases between the germline ends. As DNA, the CDR3 is TGTGCCAGTAGTATACTCCGCCAGGTCCTCCAAGAGACCCAGTACTTC. Its translation is CASSILRQVLQETQYF.

The chain joins TRBV28 to TRBJ2-7; a weak D match, TRBD2 (5 bases). With 5 bases removed from V and 3 bases from J, the gap between germline ends came to 14 bases. The germline V gene has CDR1 MDHEN and CDR2 SYDVKM. This CDR3 region has 14 residues. The CDR3 DNA reads TGTGCCAGCAGTCTAGGACGGGAACTCTACGAGCAGTACTTC. Translated: CASSLGRELYEQYF.

V usage is TRBV14 and J usage is TRBJ2-5; 9 bases fit TRBD2. Germline-derived CDR1 and CDR2 are SGHDN and FVKESK. This CDR3 contains 15 residues. The J segment lost 5 bases and the V segment lost 1 base, leaving 5 bases of the junction unmatched. CDR3 coding DNA: TGTGCCAGCAGCCAAGTAGGCGGGGGGGCGGAGACCCAGTACTTC. Translated: CASSQVGGGAETQYF. Looking up the rest from reference TRBV14 and TRBJ2-5 gives the full variable domain: EAGVTQFPSHSVIEKGQTVTLRCDPISGHDNLYWYRRVMGKEIKFLLHFVKESKQDESGMPNNRFLAERTGGTYSTLKVQPAELEDSGVYFCASSQVGGGAETQYFGPGTRLLVL.

The chain joins TRBV5-1 to TRBJ2-7; D gene uncertain. Trimming removed 4 bases at V and 3 bases at J, with 11 bases between. Germline assignment: CDR1 SGHRS and CDR2 YFSETQ. The CDR3 runs 13 residues. CDR3 DNA: TGCGCCAGCAGCGATGACCGAGGCTACGAGCAGTACTTC. It encodes CASSDDRGYEQYF.

The chain recombines TRBV5-1 with TRBJ1-2; D perhaps matches TRBD1 (5 bases). V was trimmed by 3 bases and J by 3 bases, leaving 12 bases between them. There are 14 residues in the CDR3. The V gene's germline CDR1 is SGHRS and CDR2 YFSETQ. CDR3 in DNA: TGCGCCAGCAGCTCGACAGTGTCGGACTATGGCTACACCTTC. This codes for CASSSTVSDYGYTF. Combining the CDR3 with reference TRBV5-1 and TRBJ1-2 gives the whole variable domain KAGVTQTPRYLIKTRGQQVTLSCSPISGHRSVSWYQQTPGQGLQFLFEYFSETQRNKGNFPGRFSGRQFSNSRSEMNVSTLELGDSALYLCASSSTVSDYGYTFGSGTRLTVV.

V is TRBV7-6 and J is TRBJ1-1; a weak D match, TRBD1 (5 bases). Trimming pared 3 bases from V and 4 bases from J, leaving 18 bases between. This CDR3 has 16 residues. The germline V gene has CDR1 SGHVS and CDR2 FNYEAQ. The CDR3 loop is CASSFSTPGGTTEAFF. The CDR3 DNA reads as TGTGCCAGCAGCTTCTCCACGCCGGGAGGGACCACTGAAGCTTTCTTT.

The chain combines TRBV7-2 with TRBJ1-3; D remains ambiguous. This CDR3 is 15 amino acids long. CDR1 is SGHTA, CDR2 FQGNSA, per germline. Trimming took off 7 bases at V and 3 bases at J, with 16 bases between the two ends. DNA for the CDR3: TGTGCCAGCACCAACTACTCGGCCCGTGGAAACACCATATATTTT. Amino acid sequence: CASTNYSARGNTIYF.

The rearrangement joins TRBV18 to TRBJ2-5; TRBD2 is a possible D gene (5 bases). CDR1 KGHSH and CDR2 LQKENI come from the germline V gene. The CDR3 length is 12 residues. Trimming took off 3 bases at V and 4 bases at J, with 6 bases between the two ends. In nucleotides, the CDR3 is TGTGCCAGCTCACCTCGGGGAGAGACCCAGTACTTC. It codes for CASSPRGETQYF.

The table lists this clone with many counts. The chain recombines TRBV2 with TRBJ1-1; the match to TRBD1 covers 8 bases. Germline V gene sequence: CDR1 SNHLY, CDR2 FYNNEI. V lost 4 bases, J lost 4 bases, and 14 bases stayed unmatched. This CDR3 is 17 amino acids long. As DNA, the CDR3 is TGTGCCAGCAGTGCGGAGACAGGGGTAGAGGGGGCCACTGAAGCTTTCTTT. Translation gives CASSAETGVEGATEAFF.

The rearrangement joins TRBV5-1 to TRBJ2-2, with D perhaps matching TRBD1 (6 bases). CDR1 SGHRS and CDR2 YFSETQ come from the germline V gene. This CDR3 is built from 15 residues. The germline V and J ends were trimmed by 2 bases and 4 bases, with 12 bases remaining between them. This CDR3 reads CASSFRDTVTGELFF. In nucleotides, the CDR3 is TGCGCCAGCAGCTTCCGGGACACCGTCACCGGGGAGCTGTTTTTT. The complete variable domain, with remaining parts taken from reference TRBV5-1 and TRBJ2-2, reads KAGVTQTPRYLIKTRGQQVTLSCSPISGHRSVSWYQQTPGQGLQFLFEYFSETQRNKGNFPGRFSGRQFSNSRSEMNVSTLELGDSALYLCASSFRDTVTGELFFGEGSRLTVL.